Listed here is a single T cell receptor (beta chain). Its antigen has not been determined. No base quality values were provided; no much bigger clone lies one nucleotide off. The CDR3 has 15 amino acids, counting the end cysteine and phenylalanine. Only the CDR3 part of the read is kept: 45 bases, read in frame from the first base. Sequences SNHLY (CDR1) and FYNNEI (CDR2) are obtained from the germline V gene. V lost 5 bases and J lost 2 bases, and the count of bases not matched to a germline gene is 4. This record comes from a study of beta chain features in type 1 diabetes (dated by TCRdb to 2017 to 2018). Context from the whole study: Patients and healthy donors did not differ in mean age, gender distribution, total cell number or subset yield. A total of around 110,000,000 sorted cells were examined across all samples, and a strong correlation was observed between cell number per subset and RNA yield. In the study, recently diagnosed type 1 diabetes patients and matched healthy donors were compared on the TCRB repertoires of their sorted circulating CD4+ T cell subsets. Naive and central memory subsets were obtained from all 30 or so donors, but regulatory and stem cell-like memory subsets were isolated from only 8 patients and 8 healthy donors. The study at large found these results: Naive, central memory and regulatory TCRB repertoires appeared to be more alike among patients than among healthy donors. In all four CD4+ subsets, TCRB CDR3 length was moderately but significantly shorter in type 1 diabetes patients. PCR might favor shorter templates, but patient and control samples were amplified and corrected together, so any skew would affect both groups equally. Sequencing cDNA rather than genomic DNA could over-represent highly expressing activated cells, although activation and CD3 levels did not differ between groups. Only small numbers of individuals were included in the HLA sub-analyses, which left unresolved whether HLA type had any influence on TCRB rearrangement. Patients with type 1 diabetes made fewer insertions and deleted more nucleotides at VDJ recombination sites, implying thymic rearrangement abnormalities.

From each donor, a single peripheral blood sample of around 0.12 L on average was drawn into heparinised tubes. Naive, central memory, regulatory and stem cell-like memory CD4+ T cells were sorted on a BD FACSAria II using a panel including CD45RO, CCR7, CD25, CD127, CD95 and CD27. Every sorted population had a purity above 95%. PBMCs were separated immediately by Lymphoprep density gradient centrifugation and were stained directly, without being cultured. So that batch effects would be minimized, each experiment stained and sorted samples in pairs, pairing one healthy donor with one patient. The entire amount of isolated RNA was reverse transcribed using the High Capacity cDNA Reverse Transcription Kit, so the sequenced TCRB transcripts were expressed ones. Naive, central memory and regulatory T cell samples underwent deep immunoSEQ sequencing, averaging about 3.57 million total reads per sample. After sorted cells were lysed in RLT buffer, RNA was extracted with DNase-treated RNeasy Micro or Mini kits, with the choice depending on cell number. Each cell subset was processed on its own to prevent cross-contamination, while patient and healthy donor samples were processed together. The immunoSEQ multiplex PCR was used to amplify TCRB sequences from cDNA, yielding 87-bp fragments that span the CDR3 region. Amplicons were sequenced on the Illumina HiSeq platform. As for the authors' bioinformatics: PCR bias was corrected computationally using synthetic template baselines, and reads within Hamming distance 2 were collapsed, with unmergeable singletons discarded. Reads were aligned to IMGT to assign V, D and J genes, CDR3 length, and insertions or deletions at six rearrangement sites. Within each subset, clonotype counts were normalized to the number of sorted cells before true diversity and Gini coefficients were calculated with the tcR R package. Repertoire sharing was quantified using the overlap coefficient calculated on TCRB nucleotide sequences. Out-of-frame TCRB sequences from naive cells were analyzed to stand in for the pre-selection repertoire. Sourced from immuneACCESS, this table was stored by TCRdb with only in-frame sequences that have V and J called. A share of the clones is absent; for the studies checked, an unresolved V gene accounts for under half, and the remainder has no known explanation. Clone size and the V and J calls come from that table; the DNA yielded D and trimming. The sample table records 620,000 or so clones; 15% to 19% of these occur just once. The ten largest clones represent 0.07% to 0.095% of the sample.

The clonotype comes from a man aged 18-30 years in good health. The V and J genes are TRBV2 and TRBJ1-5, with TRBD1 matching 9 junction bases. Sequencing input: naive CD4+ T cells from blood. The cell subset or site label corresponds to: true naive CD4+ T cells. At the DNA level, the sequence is TGTGCCAGCAGTAGGACAGGGGAGGGCAATCAGCCCCAGCATTTT. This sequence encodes CASSRTGEGNQPQHF. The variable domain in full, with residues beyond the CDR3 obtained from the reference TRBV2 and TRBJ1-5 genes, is EPEVTQTPSHQVTQMGQEVILRCVPISNHLYFYWYRQILGQKVEFLVSFYNNEISEKSEIFDDQFSVERPDGSNFTLKIRSTKLEDSAMYFCASSRTGEGNQPQHFGDGTRLSIL.